This T cell receptor beta chain was identified in a study of blood T cell repertoires in COVID-19. How the authors handled the data: Estimation of nucleated cell counts was performed using reference gene primer amplification. Sequenced by immunoSEQ multiplex PCR; TCRdb stores in-frame clones only, minus some. That table gives V, J and clone size, and the DNA gave D and trimming. The sample holds 200,000 to 250,000 clones, about four fifths seen once. Sequencing was done on a sample of peripheral blood. The clonotype was recovered from a woman older than 75 with acute or convalescent COVID-19.

CDR3 DNA sequence: TGTGCCAGCAGCGTAACAAGGGGGTCCTACAATGAGCAGTTCTTC. It encodes CASSVTRGSYNEQFF. The rearrangement joins TRBV7-6 to TRBJ2-1; possible D gene TRBD1, 6 bases. The V and J ends lost 5 bases and 1 base respectively, with 12 bases between them. Germline V gives CDR1 SGHVS, CDR2 FNYEAQ. The CDR3 spans 15 residues.